This T cell receptor (beta chain) was observed in a study of cytomegalovirus exposure and HLA in healthy donors. Whole-study findings and limits: A few CMV-associated chains proved CMV antigen-specific in vitro.

Generated by immunoSEQ multiplex PCR, the TCRdb table keeps only in-frame clones and is missing some. The table shows tens of thousands of clones, with 90% occurring only once. Comment on this clone: Its cognate antigen is unknown.

This receptor was identified in a man aged 18 to 35 in good health and CMV-seronegative. The sample taken for sequencing was PBMCs.

The CDR3 DNA reads TGTGCCAGCAGCAGAGACGGACAGCCTAACACTGAAGCTTTCTTT. Its translation is CASSRDGQPNTEAFF. This chain uses TRBV11-3 with TRBJ1-1; a weak D match, TRBD1 (6 bases). Germline lookup yields CDR1 SGHNT and CDR2 YENEEA. This CDR3 is 15 amino acids long. V shed 5 bases and J shed 2 bases, with 15 bases lying between them.